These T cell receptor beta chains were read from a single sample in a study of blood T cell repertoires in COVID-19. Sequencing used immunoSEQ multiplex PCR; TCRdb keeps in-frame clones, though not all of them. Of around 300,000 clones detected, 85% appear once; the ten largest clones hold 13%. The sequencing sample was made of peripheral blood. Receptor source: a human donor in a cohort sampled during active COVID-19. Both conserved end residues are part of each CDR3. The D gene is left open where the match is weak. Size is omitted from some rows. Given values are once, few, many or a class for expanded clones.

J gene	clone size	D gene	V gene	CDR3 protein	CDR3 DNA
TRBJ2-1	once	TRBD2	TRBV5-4	CASSSSGRVPHNEQFF	TGTGCCAGCAGCTCAAGCGGGAGGGTCCCCCACAATGAGCAGTTCTTC
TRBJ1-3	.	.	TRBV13	CASSLTRNTIYF	TGTGCCAGCAGCCTAACCAGAAACACCATATATTTT
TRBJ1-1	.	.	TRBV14	CASSQELSGTEAFF	TGTGCCAGCAGCCAAGAGTTGTCGGGGACTGAAGCTTTCTTT
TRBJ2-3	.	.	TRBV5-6	CASRRDSSYTDTQYF	TGTGCCAGCAGGCGGGACTCCAGTTACACAGATACGCAGTATTTT
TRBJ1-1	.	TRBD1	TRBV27	CASSIAFGTGGALDTEAFF	TGTGCCAGCAGTATCGCCTTCGGGACAGGGGGCGCATTAGACACTGAAGCTTTCTTT
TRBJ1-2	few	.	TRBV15	CATSRGGIGGYGYTF	TGTGCCACCAGCAGGGGAGGGATAGGGGGCTATGGCTACACCTTC
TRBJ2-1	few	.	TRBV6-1	CASSETEEFEQFF	TGTGCCAGCAGTGAAACCGAGGAGTTCGAGCAGTTCTTC
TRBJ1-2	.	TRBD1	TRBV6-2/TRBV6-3	CASSTRTGGNYGYTF	TGTGCCAGCAGTACCAGGACAGGGGGTAACTATGGCTACACCTTC
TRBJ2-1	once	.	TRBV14	CASSQGMGGSRVRNEQFF	TGTGCCAGCAGCCAAGGGATGGGTGGGAGCCGCGTCCGCAATGAGCAGTTCTTC
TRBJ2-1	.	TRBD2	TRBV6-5	CASTKAGGNEQFF	TGTGCCAGCACGAAAGCGGGAGGGAATGAGCAGTTCTTC
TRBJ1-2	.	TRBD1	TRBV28	CAASLANRGLYGYTF	TGTGCCGCAAGTTTAGCCAACAGGGGGCTCTATGGCTACACCTTC
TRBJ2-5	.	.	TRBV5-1	CASSLATVRETQYF	TGCGCCAGCAGCTTGGCAACTGTGAGAGAGACCCAGTACTTC
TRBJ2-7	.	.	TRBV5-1	CASSPVGGTSYEQYF	TGCGCCAGCAGCCCCGTGGGCGGGACCTCCTACGAGCAGTACTTC
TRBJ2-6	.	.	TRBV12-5	CASAQTVALSGANVLTF	TGTGCTAGTGCCCAGACAGTTGCTCTCTCTGGGGCCAACGTCCTGACTTTC
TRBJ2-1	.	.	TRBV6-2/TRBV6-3	CASSYEAGLASNEQFF	TGTGCCAGCAGTTACGAGGCGGGACTCGCCTCTAATGAGCAGTTCTTC
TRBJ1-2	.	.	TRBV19	CASSIDSRYGYTF	TGTGCCAGTAGTATCGACAGTCGGTATGGCTACACCTTC
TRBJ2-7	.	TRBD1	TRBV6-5	CASSYSGTGTYEQYF	TGTGCCAGCAGTTACTCTGGGACAGGTACATACGAGCAGTACTTC
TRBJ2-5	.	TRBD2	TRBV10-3	CAISESSGRASRFGETQYF	TGTGCCATCAGTGAGTCCAGCGGGAGGGCCTCACGTTTTGGAGAGACCCAGTACTTC
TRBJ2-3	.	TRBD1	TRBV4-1	CASSQVMYRGQSDTQYF	TGCGCCAGCAGCCAAGTAATGTACAGGGGGCAATCAGATACGCAGTATTTT
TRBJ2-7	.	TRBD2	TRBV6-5	CASSPPIGGGLEQYF	TGTGCCAGCAGTCCACCAATTGGCGGGGGGCTCGAGCAGTACTTC
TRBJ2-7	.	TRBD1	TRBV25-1	CASKDRTGSYEQYF	TGTGCCAGCAAAGACCGGACAGGCTCCTACGAGCAGTACTTC
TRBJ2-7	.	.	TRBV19	CASSTPPSDEQYF	TGTGCCAGTAGTACCCCCCCTAGTGACGAGCAGTACTTC
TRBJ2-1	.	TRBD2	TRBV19	CASSWGLAEYNEQFF	TGTGCCAGTAGTTGGGGACTAGCGGAATACAATGAGCAGTTCTTC
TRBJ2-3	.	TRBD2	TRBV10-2	CASSESWLLAGKADTQYF	TGCGCCAGCAGTGAGAGCTGGTTACTAGCGGGAAAGGCAGATACGCAGTATTTT
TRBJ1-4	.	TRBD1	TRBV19	CASHRQGLSEKLFF	TGTGCCAGTCATAGACAGGGGTTGAGTGAAAAACTGTTTTTT
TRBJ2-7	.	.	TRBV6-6	CASSYSIRGMYEQYF	TGTGCCAGCAGTTACTCGATTCGGGGGATGTACGAGCAGTACTTC
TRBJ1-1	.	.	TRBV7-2	CASSLDRGRAFF	TGTGCCAGCAGCTTAGATAGGGGAAGGGCTTTCTTT
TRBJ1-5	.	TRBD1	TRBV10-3	CATHQGVDQPQHF	TGTGCCACTCACCAGGGGGTTGATCAGCCCCAGCATTTT
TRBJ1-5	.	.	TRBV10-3	CAIRQGLESNQPQHF	TGTGCCATCCGGCAGGGATTGGAAAGCAATCAGCCCCAGCATTTT
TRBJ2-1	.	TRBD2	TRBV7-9	CASSPRARKRGPPEQFF	TGTGCCAGCAGCCCTAGGGCCCGGAAGCGGGGGCCCCCCGAGCAGTTCTTC
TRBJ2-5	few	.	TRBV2	CASSVAGPETQYF	TGTGCCAGCAGTGTCGCAGGGCCAGAGACCCAGTACTTC
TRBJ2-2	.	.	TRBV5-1	CASSRTMSTGELFF	TGCGCCAGCAGCCGGACTATGTCCACCGGGGAGCTGTTTTTT
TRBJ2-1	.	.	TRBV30	CAWAAQNSYNEQFF	TGTGCCTGGGCCGCCCAGAACTCCTACAATGAGCAGTTCTTC
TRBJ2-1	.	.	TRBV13	CASTLRGSGNEQFF	TGTGCCAGCACCCTCCGAGGGTCGGGTAATGAGCAGTTCTTC
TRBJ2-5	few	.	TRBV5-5	CASSLVSGGETQYF	TGTGCCAGCAGCTTGGTATCAGGAGGAGAGACCCAGTACTTC
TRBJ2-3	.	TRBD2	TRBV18	CASSPNLAGVLDTQYF	TGTGCCAGCTCACCGAACCTAGCGGGAGTTTTAGATACGCAGTATTTT
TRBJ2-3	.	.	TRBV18	CASSRTSPTDTQYF	TGTGCCAGCTCACGTACTAGTCCCACAGATACGCAGTATTTT
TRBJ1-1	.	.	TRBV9	CASSVGARGTNTEAFF	TGTGCCAGCAGCGTTGGGGCTAGGGGGACGAACACTGAAGCTTTCTTT
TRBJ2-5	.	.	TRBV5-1	CASSDGLGGAETQYF	TGCGCCAGCAGCGATGGACTAGGGGGGGCGGAGACCCAGTACTTC
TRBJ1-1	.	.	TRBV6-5	CASSSFSGASTEAFF	TGTGCCAGCAGCTCCTTCAGTGGGGCATCAACTGAAGCTTTCTTT
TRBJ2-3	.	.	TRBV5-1	CASSLTGTGDTQYF	TGCGCCAGCAGCTTGACAGGGACCGGAGATACGCAGTATTTT
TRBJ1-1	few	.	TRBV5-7	CASSLNLAFGTEAFF	TGTGCCAGCAGCTTGAATCTGGCCTTTGGCACTGAAGCTTTCTTT